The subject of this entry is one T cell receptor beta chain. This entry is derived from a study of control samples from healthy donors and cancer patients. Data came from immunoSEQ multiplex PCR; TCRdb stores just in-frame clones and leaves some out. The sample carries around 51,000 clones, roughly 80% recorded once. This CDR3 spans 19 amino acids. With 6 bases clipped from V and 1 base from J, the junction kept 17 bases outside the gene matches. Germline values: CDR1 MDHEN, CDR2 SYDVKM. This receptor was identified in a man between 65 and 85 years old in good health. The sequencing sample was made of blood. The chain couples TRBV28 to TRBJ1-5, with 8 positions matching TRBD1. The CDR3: CASSLGRTGGRVSNQPQHF. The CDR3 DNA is TGTGCCAGCAGCCTGGGGAGAACAGGGGGAAGGGTGAGCAATCAGCCCCAGCATTTT.